These 22 T cell receptor beta chains were sequenced from one sample in a study of regulatory T cells in long-lasting Graves disease. Researchers made TCR beta libraries by using iRepertoire HTBI primers and running Arm-PCR on CDR3 regions. Via MiXCR, TCRdb re-called the multiplex PCR reads, giving one row per CDR3 protein. The table includes about 310,000 distinct CDR3 sequences, over 15% detected once. The time point: newly diagnosed GD, antithyroid drugs for less than 3 months. The TCR library was prepared using RNA isolated from PBMCs. Sequencing was performed on peripheral blood mononuclear cells (PBMCs), taken at new diagnosis, from a patient treated with antithyroid drugs. These receptors all come from a female donor with Graves disease.

In this sample, this clonotype turned up many times. This sequence joins TRBV30 and TRBJ2-1; D unclear. There are 12 residues in the CDR3. The germline V gene has CDR1 GTSNPN and CDR2 SVGIG (reference sequence). Trimming shortened V by 0 bases and J by 7 bases, and 7 bases separated the two germline ends. CDR3 DNA: TGTGCCTGGAGTGTACGGCGGAATGAGCAGTTCTTC. Translated: CAWSVRRNEQFF.

The chain links TRBV20-1 to TRBJ2-1, with 10 positions matching TRBD1. Germline CDR1 DFQATT, CDR2 SNEGSKA (reference sequence). The CDR3 sequence is 17 residues long. Germline trimming cut 1 base from V and 4 bases from J; bases unmatched to any gene: 10. DNA for the CDR3: TGCAGTGCTAGAGGACTAGACAGGGGGCGGCTGTACAATGAGCAGTTCTTC. This gives the protein CSARGLDRGRLYNEQFF.

This clonotype was detected ten times or more. The J gene is TRBJ1-6, the V gene TRBV12-3 or TRBV12-4; TRBD1 is a possible D gene (5 bases). With 7 bases removed from V and 7 bases from J, the gap between germline ends came to 11 bases. The CDR3 has 13 residues. The CDR3, as DNA: TGTGCCAGCACGCGGGGGTGGAATTCACCCCTCCACTTT. This sequence encodes CASTRGWNSPLHF.

This clonotype was seen at least ten times. V usage is TRBV20-1 and J usage is TRBJ2-1; the D gene is possibly TRBD1 (6 bases). CDR3 length: 14 amino acids. Trimming left V 3 bases short and J 0 bases short, with 9 bases between. The germline V gene has CDR1 DFQATT and CDR2 SNEGSKA (reference sequence). CDR3 loop: CSASTGSSYNEQFF. The CDR3 DNA reads TGCAGTGCTAGCACAGGGAGCTCCTACAATGAGCAGTTCTTC.

This clonotype was observed at least ten times. This rearrangement joins TRBV12-3 or TRBV12-4 to TRBJ1-5; no firm D call. The CDR3 length is 13 residues. Trimming shortened V by 8 bases and J by 4 bases, and 12 bases separated the two germline ends. CDR3 sequence reads: CASRYSKNQPQHF. The CDR3 DNA sequence: TGTGCCAGCCGCTACAGCAAAAATCAGCCCCAGCATTTT.

To note about this clonotype: A much larger clone sits a single nucleotide away, making a read error possible. The chain carries TRBV19 and TRBJ2-1; 10 bases match TRBD1. The germline V gene has CDR1 LNHDA and CDR2 SQIVND (reference sequence). This CDR3 has 16 amino acids. Germline trimming cut 4 bases from V and 10 bases from J; bases unmatched to any gene: 13. In DNA, the CDR3 is TGTGCCAGTAGTAGAGGGACAGGGGCGTTCGGGTACGAGCAGTTCTTC. It specifies CASSRGTGAFGYEQFF.

The CDR3 DNA reads TGCAGTGCTAGAGCGACTAGATTCTCCTACGAGCAGTACTTC. Translating it yields CSARATRFSYEQYF. V is TRBV20-1 and J is TRBJ2-7; D might be TRBD2 (6 bases). Per germline, CDR1 DFQATT and CDR2 SNEGSKA (reference sequence). V was clipped by 1 base and J by 0 bases, with 10 bases between them. This CDR3 spans 14 amino acids.

This clonotype was detected ten times or more. The V gene is TRBV6-1, the J gene TRBJ2-3; D may match TRBD1 or TRBD2 (7 bases each). The CDR3 spans 13 residues. V shed 7 bases and J shed 2 bases, with 10 bases lying between them. Germline lookup yields CDR1 MNHNS and CDR2 SASEGT. The chain's CDR3 is CASTGGVTDTQYF. In DNA, the CDR3 is TGTGCCAGCACAGGGGGGGTCACAGATACGCAGTATTTT.

On this clonotype: A much bigger clone sits one base away, suggesting this may be a read error. Written as DNA, the CDR3 is TGTGCCAGCAGTGCAGCGGGAGGGCTGGAGACCCAGTACTTC. It translates to CASSAAGGLETQYF. The chain links TRBV28 to TRBJ2-5; 10 bases map to TRBD2. The CDR3 runs 14 residues. V dropped 5 bases and J dropped 5; count of bases not matched to a gene: 5. Germline CDR1 and CDR2: MDHEN and SYDVKM.

In the case of this clonotype: A read error may explain this, as a much larger clone is one base away. This rearrangement joins TRBV28 to TRBJ1-5, with D possibly matching TRBD1 (6 bases). Germline loops: CDR1 MDHEN, CDR2 SYDVKM. This CDR3 spans 16 amino acids. This CDR3 reads CASIPGDIAINRPQHF. CDR3 sequence (DNA): TGTGCCAGCATCCCGGGGGACATAGCCATCAATCGGCCCCAGCATTTT.

A word on this clonotype: A much larger clone differs by one base, so this may be a read error. This sequence joins TRBV6-2 or TRBV6-3 and TRBJ2-7; the D call may be TRBD1 or TRBD2 (5 bases each). The CDR3 contains 15 residues. CDR1 and CDR2 (germline): MNHEY, SVGEGT. The CDR3 nucleotides are TGTGCCAGCAGTGTAATGGCAGGTGGGACCTACGAGCAGTGCTTC. The encoded protein is CASSVMAGGTYEQCF.

This clonotype was observed at least ten times. This chain links TRBV28 with TRBJ1-2, with a possible D match to TRBD1 (6 bases). This CDR3 comprises 12 residues. Germline loops: CDR1 MDHEN, CDR2 SYDVKM. V dropped 5 bases and J dropped 4 bases, with 8 bases sitting between them. CDR3 nucleotide sequence: TGTGCCAGCAGTAGGACAGCCTATGGCTACACCTTC. Translation gives CASSRTAYGYTF.

This clonotype came up many times. The genes are TRBV29-1 and TRBJ1-2; D may be TRBD1 (5 bases). Germline loops: CDR1 SQVTM, CDR2 ANQGSEA. V was shortened by 5 bases and J by 7 bases, with 17 bases between the two germline ends. There are 13 residues in the CDR3. The DNA for the CDR3 is TGCAGCGTTATTGGTGGAGCAGGGCTTGGCTACACCTTC. Amino acids: CSVIGGAGLGYTF.

This clonotype was observed a handful of times. This chain links TRBV7-8 with TRBJ2-3; TRBD1 is a possible D gene (5 bases). V shed 5 bases and J shed 2 bases, with 11 bases lying between them. Germline CDR1 is SGHVS and CDR2 is FQNEAQ. The CDR3 spans 14 residues. CDR3: CASSLRQHTDTQYF. As DNA, the CDR3 is TGTGCCAGCAGCCTAAGACAGCACACAGATACGCAGTATTTT.

The V call is TRBV12-3 or TRBV12-4, the J call TRBJ2-7, with D tentatively TRBD1 (6 bases). The CDR3 consists of 14 residues. Trimming removed 6 bases from V and 6 bases from J, with 18 bases in between. Written as DNA, the CDR3 is TGTGCCAGCAGCCGACAGCAGGGGCTAGGCGAGCAGTACTTC. It yields the protein CASSRQQGLGEQYF.

This clonotype was counted at least ten times. The chain uses TRBV12-3 or TRBV12-4 and TRBJ1-2, with D hard to call. CDR3 length: 16 amino acids. V gave up 6 bases and J gave up 5 bases, with 22 bases separating them. The CDR3 sequence: CASSPALIAGAYGYTF. As DNA, the CDR3 is TGTGCCAGCAGCCCCGCCCTAATCGCAGGAGCTTATGGCTACACCTTC.

This clonotype was found many times. The chain couples TRBV24-1 to TRBJ2-3; D is unclear. Germline lookup yields CDR1 KGHDR and CDR2 SFDVKD. CDR3 length: 12 residues. V lost 5 bases, J lost 2 bases, and 4 bases lay in between. CDR3: CATSADTDTQYF. DNA of the CDR3: TGTGCCACCAGTGCGGACACAGATACGCAGTATTTT.

This clonotype was counted many times. The chain uses TRBV7-9 and TRBJ2-3; 9 bases match TRBD2. CDR1 is SEHNR and CDR2 is FQNEAQ in the germline V gene (reference sequence). With 5 bases clipped from V and 4 bases from J, the junction kept 7 bases outside the gene matches. CDR3 length: 15 amino acids. CDR3 DNA: TGTGCCAGCAGCACCCATAGCGGGAGTCCAGATACGCAGTATTTT. It translates to CASSTHSGSPDTQYF.

This clonotype has just a few counts. A much larger clone sits a single nucleotide away, making a read error possible. The rearrangement links TRBV12-3 or TRBV12-4 to TRBJ2-7; possibly TRBD2 for D (5 bases). The CDR3 consists of 14 residues. Trimming pared 6 bases from V and 5 bases from J, leaving 17 bases between. CDR3: CASSLSGTPNEQYV. The CDR3 DNA follows: TGTGCCAGCAGCCTTTCGGGAACCCCCAACGAGCAGTACGTC.

Ten or more counts support this clonotype. The chain is built from TRBV6-1 and TRBJ1-2; possible D gene TRBD1, 5 bases. Trimming pared 10 bases from V and 3 bases from J, leaving 21 bases between. Germline CDR1 and CDR2: MNHNS and SASEGT. The CDR3 covers 15 residues. The CDR3: CATSNVGLEHYGYTF. The DNA for the CDR3 is TGTGCCACCTCAAATGTGGGGCTAGAGCACTATGGCTACACCTTC.

This clonotype was picked up many times. This sequence joins TRBV12-3 or TRBV12-4 and TRBJ2-2; 10 bases are shared with TRBD1. Trimming took 5 bases from V and 3 from J; bases not matched to a gene: 12. The CDR3 totals 18 residues. The chain's CDR3 is CASSPPGGTGDYTGELFF. CDR3 bases: TGTGCCAGCAGTCCCCCCGGGGGGACAGGGGACTACACCGGGGAGCTGTTTTTT.

This clonotype was counted at least ten times. The V gene is TRBV6-1, the J gene TRBJ1-2, with a weak D call TRBD1 (5 bases). V lost 3 bases and J lost 12, with 20 bases in between. The CDR3 has 14 residues. The germline CDR1 and CDR2 sequences are MNHNS and SASEGT. The CDR3 sequence: CASSDGGSTGWHTF. CDR3 nucleotides: TGTGCCAGCAGTGACGGGGGGAGTACTGGATGGCACACCTTC.